This TCR beta chain was identified during a study of CD8 T cells in ankylosing spondylitis. A word on this clonotype: Its specificity is not known.

Study results and caveats: Disease-associated clones were reportedly significantly overrepresented in matched ankylosing spondylitis synovial fluid. In ankylosing spondylitis blood, a motif of roughly eight highly homologous TCR beta variants appeared characteristic. CD8+ by phenotype, disease-linked clones were relatively rare in peripheral blood.

The CDR3 is 15 residues long. Trimming shortened V by 3 bases and J by 5 bases, and 16 bases separated the two germline ends. TCRdb reanalysed the 5' RACE reads using MiXCR and keeps one entry per CDR3 protein. The table includes about 130,000 distinct CDR3 sequences, approximately 13% detected once. The sequencing input was blood, either unsorted or a sorted T cell fraction (not recorded which). This receptor was obtained from a female donor with ankylosing spondylitis or in good health (not recorded which). The J gene is TRBJ2-5, the V gene TRBV23-1; D unclear. Being an ORF, TRBV23-1 has a function that is uncertain. CDR3 sequence (DNA): TGCGCCAGCAGTCAGATTAGGGCTTCTTGGGAGACCCAGTACTTC. Protein: CASSQIRASWETQYF.